The rows below give T cell receptor beta chains drawn from one sample of a study of blood T cell repertoires in COVID-19. The table came from immunoSEQ multiplex PCR; TCRdb's copy has only in-frame clones and leaves some out. The sample holds about 270,000 clones, about 91% seen once. Sample: PBMCs or T cells enriched from blood (not recorded which). The receptors were sampled from a man aged 40-49 years who had been exposed to COVID-19. Both conserved end residues are part of each CDR3. The order of the fields is CDR3 protein, CDR3 DNA, V gene, J gene, clone size, D gene. The D gene is left open where the match is weak. Expanded clones are given a class, and other clones once, few, many or no size at all.

CDR3: CASISLFGPGAFF
DNA: NA
V: TRBV28
J: TRBJ1-1
size: NA
D: NA

CDR3: CASSLRQGGEKLFF
DNA: TGCGCCAGCAGCTTGCGGCAGGGAGGTGAAAAACTGTTTTTT
V: TRBV5-1
J: TRBJ1-4
size: NA
D: NA

CDR3: CASSYSGAGTEAFF
DNA: TGTGCCAGCAGTTACTCGGGTGCGGGGACTGAAGCTTTCTTT
V: TRBV6-6
J: TRBJ1-1
size: NA
D: NA

CDR3: CASPVIGYTF
DNA: TGTGCCAGCCCAGTGATTGGCTACACCTTC
V: TRBV27
J: TRBJ1-2
size: NA
D: NA

CDR3: CASRIVQGGTEAFF
DNA: TGTGCCAGCAGGATAGTACAGGGGGGCACTGAAGCTTTCTTT
V: TRBV27
J: TRBJ1-1
size: NA
D: TRBD1

CDR3: CASAGGPAGDPYEQYF
DNA: TGTGCCAGTGCGGGGGGCCCAGCGGGGGACCCCTACGAGCAGTACTTC
V: TRBV19
J: TRBJ2-7
size: NA
D: TRBD2

CDR3: CASSSLTRATYNEQFF
DNA: TGTGCCAGCAGTTCCTTGACCAGGGCTACCTACAATGAGCAGTTCTTC
V: TRBV27
J: TRBJ2-1
size: NA
D: NA

CDR3: CASSFPGVRETQYF
DNA: TGTGCCAGCAGTTTTCCAGGGGTGAGAGAGACCCAGTACTTC
V: TRBV28
J: TRBJ2-5
size: NA
D: NA

CDR3: CASSLPGGNTEAFF
DNA: TGTGCCAGCAGTCTACCCGGGGGGAACACTGAAGCTTTCTTT
V: TRBV6-5
J: TRBJ1-1
size: NA
D: NA

CDR3: CASSFDSDTEAFF
DNA: TGTGCCAGCAGCTTCGACAGTGACACTGAAGCTTTCTTT
V: TRBV7-2
J: TRBJ1-1
size: NA
D: NA

CDR3: CASTAPATGKNEQYF
DNA: TGTGCCAGCACTGCCCCCGCCACCGGTAAGAACGAGCAGTACTTC
V: TRBV28
J: TRBJ2-7
size: NA
D: NA

CDR3: CASSMWSDIQYF
DNA: TGTGCCAGTAGTATGTGGTCGGACATTCAGTACTTC
V: TRBV19
J: TRBJ2-4
size: NA
D: NA

CDR3: CASSFAKNYGYTF
DNA: TGTGCCAGCAGTTTCGCGAAGAACTATGGCTACACCTTC
V: TRBV28
J: TRBJ1-2
size: NA
D: NA

CDR3: CASSPGLIISNEQFF
DNA: TGTGCCAGCAGTCCAGGGTTAATAATCAGTAATGAGCAGTTCTTC
V: TRBV2
J: TRBJ2-1
size: NA
D: NA

CDR3: CASRSSFANHYGYTF
DNA: TGTGCCAGCAGGTCGAGTTTCGCCAACCACTATGGCTACACCTTC
V: TRBV6-5
J: TRBJ1-2
size: once
D: NA

CDR3: CASSPGLAGVYEQFF
DNA: TGCGCCAGCAGCCCGGGACTAGCGGGAGTCTACGAGCAGTTCTTC
V: TRBV10-1
J: TRBJ2-1
size: once
D: TRBD2

CDR3: CASGEGTSVNYEQYF
DNA: TGTGCCTCCGGGGAGGGAACTAGCGTCAATTACGAGCAGTACTTC
V: TRBV30
J: TRBJ2-7
size: NA
D: TRBD2

CDR3: CASSLRGQYNSPLHF
DNA: TGTGCCAGCAGTTTAAGGGGGCAGTATAATTCACCCCTCCACTTT
V: TRBV27
J: TRBJ1-6
size: NA
D: TRBD1

CDR3: CASSDIKVTDTQYF
DNA: TGTGCCAGTAGTGACATTAAGGTCACAGATACGCAGTATTTT
V: TRBV19
J: TRBJ2-3
size: NA
D: NA

CDR3: CASSLVGTGIGNNEQFF
DNA: TGCGCCAGCAGCTTGGTGGGGACAGGGATCGGGAACAATGAGCAGTTCTTC
V: TRBV5-1
J: TRBJ2-1
size: NA
D: TRBD1

CDR3: CAISEYREAGYTF
DNA: TGTGCCATCAGTGAATACAGGGAAGCTGGCTACACCTTC
V: TRBV10-3
J: TRBJ1-2
size: NA
D: NA

CDR3: CASSPGGAEAFF
DNA: TGTGCCAGCAGCCCCGGGGGGGCTGAAGCTTTCTTT
V: TRBV12-3/TRBV12-4
J: TRBJ1-1
size: NA
D: NA

CDR3: CASSLVGTGNEQYF
DNA: TGTGCCAGCAGTTTAGTTGGGACAGGGAACGAGCAGTACTTC
V: TRBV28
J: TRBJ2-7
size: NA
D: TRBD1

CDR3: CASSPPDTYISPYEQYF
DNA: TGTGCCAGCAGTCCCCCAGACACGTACATTTCGCCCTACGAGCAGTACTTC
V: TRBV28
J: TRBJ2-7
size: NA
D: NA

CDR3: CASSLNGVGRALDTQYF
DNA: TGTGCCAGCAGCTTAAATGGGGTCGGGAGGGCCTTAGATACGCAGTATTTT
V: TRBV7-3
J: TRBJ2-3
size: NA
D: TRBD2

CDR3: CAWSRSLTEAFF
DNA: TGTGCCTGGAGCCGGAGCCTGACCGAAGCTTTCTTT
V: TRBV30
J: TRBJ1-1
size: NA
D: NA

CDR3: CASSIGVFFGDRQETQYF
DNA: TGTGCCAGTAGTATAGGAGTTTTTTTTGGAGACAGGCAAGAGACCCAGTACTTC
V: TRBV19
J: TRBJ2-5
size: NA
D: NA

CDR3: CASSPTSGSSYNEQFF
DNA: TGTGCCAGCAGCCCAACGAGCGGGAGCTCCTACAATGAGCAGTTCTTC
V: TRBV3-1/TRBV3-2
J: TRBJ2-1
size: NA
D: TRBD2

CDR3: CASSFNNHNTDTQYF
DNA: TGTGCCAGCAGCTTTAACAACCACAATACAGATACGCAGTATTTT
V: TRBV5-4
J: TRBJ2-3
size: NA
D: NA

CDR3: CASSVRDYSADTQYF
DNA: TGTGCCAGCAGCGTCAGGGATTATTCGGCAGATACGCAGTATTTT
V: TRBV9
J: TRBJ2-3
size: NA
D: NA

CDR3: CASSVALRMVGEGLGAFF
DNA: TGTGCCAGCAGCGTAGCTTTGAGGATGGTGGGAGAAGGACTGGGAGCTTTCTTT
V: TRBV9
J: TRBJ1-1
size: NA
D: NA

CDR3: CASSPSGGELPFF
DNA: TGTGCCAGCTCACCTTCGGGCGGGGAGCTTCCTTTCTTT
V: TRBV18
J: TRBJ1-1
size: NA
D: NA